The TCR beta chain under discussion was sequenced for a study of T cell clonality in common variable immunodeficiency. Points from the study as a whole: Compared with controls, CVID subjects had fewer shared TCRbeta clones. In common variable immunodeficiency, TCR beta chains reportedly carried fewer deletions and N-nucleotide insertions.

This clone was observed at least ten times. As yet, its antigen is unknown. The sequenced fragment ends 3 residues before the CDR3 boundary, so the rest is inferred from the germline J gene. CVID and control samples used equivalent genomic DNA input. Here immunoSEQ multiplex PCR was the method, and the copy in TCRdb shows in-frame clones only, minus some. The data show some 9,700 clones, none appearing only once, with under 4.5% held by the ten largest. Blood came from CVID subjects not ill and not taking immunomodulatory or immunosuppressive medication. CDR3 length: 13 residues. The J segment lost 2 bases and the V segment lost 10 bases, leaving 5 bases of the junction unmatched. Germline V gene sequence: CDR1 LNHDA, CDR2 SQIVND (reference sequence).

The source material was peripheral blood mononuclear cells. The genes are TRBV19 and TRBJ1-3; 7 bases map to TRBD1. The receptor was isolated from a human donor with common variable immunodeficiency. The sequenced part of the CDR3 DNA is TGTGCCACCCGACAGGGCGCTGGAAACACC. Amino acids: CATRQGAGNT. The whole CDR3 protein reads CATRQGAGNTIYF.